This T cell receptor (beta chain) derives from a study of blood T cell repertoires in COVID-19. Study at large: Acute and convalescent COVID-19 specimens originated in the United States, Italy and Spain. The analysed material was cDNA or gDNA that came from T cells, B-cell-depleted T cells, or PBMCs.

How the authors handled the data: Reference gene primers were amplified, and this amplification served to estimate nucleated cell counts. The data were produced by immunoSEQ multiplex PCR, yet TCRdb's version contains in-frame clones alone and is incomplete. V and J calls plus clone size are reproduced from that table; the DNA served to infer D and trimming. The sample yields 100,000 or so clones, roughly 86% seen once. The CDR3 contains 13 residues. V was shortened by 4 bases and J by 7 bases, with 14 bases between the two germline ends. Germline CDR1 and CDR2: SGHRS and YFSETQ. The chain couples TRBV5-1 to TRBJ1-1; TRBD1 is a possible D gene (5 bases). The specimen sequenced was peripheral blood. The TCR sequence derives from a woman between 55 and 75 years old in a cohort sampled during active or convalescent COVID-19. The CDR3 DNA follows: TGCGCCAGCAGCGGCCCAGGGTACGGTGAAGCTTTCTTT. This codes for CASSGPGYGEAFF. The whole variable domain, remainder taken from reference TRBV5-1 and TRBJ1-1, is KAGVTQTPRYLIKTRGQQVTLSCSPISGHRSVSWYQQTPGQGLQFLFEYFSETQRNKGNFPGRFSGRQFSNSRSEMNVSTLELGDSALYLCASSGPGYGEAFFGQGTRLTVV.